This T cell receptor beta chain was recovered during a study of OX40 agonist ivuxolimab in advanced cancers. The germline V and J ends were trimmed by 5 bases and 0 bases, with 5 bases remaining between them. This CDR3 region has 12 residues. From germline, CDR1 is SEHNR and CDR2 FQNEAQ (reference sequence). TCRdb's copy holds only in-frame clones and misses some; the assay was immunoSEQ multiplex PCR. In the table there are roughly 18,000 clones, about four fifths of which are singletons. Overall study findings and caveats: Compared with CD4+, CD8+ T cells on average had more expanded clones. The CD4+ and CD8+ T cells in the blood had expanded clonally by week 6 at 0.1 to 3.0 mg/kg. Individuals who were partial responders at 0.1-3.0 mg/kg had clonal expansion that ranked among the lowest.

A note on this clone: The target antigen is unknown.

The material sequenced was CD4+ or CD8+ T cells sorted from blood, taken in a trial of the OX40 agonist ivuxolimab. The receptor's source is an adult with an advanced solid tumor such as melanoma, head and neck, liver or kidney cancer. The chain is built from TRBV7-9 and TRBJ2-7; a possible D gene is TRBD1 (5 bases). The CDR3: CASSDSSYEQYF. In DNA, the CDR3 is TGTGCCAGCAGCGACAGCTCCTACGAGCAGTACTTC. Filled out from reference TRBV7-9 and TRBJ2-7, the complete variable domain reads DTGVSQNPRHKITKRGQNVTFRCDPISEHNRLYWYRQTLGQGPEFLTYFQNEAQLEKSRLLSDRFSAERPKGSFSTLEIQRTEQGDSAMYLCASSDSSYEQYFGPGTRLTVT.